This TCR beta chain was profiled in a study of blood T cell repertoires in COVID-19. Overall study: T cells, B-cell-depleted T cells, or PBMCs provided the cDNA or gDNA that served as material.

Seattle researchers signed up patients amid active infection and tracked them longitudinally. Trimming removed 1 base from V and 6 bases from J, with 6 bases in between. Germline CDR1 MNHNS, CDR2 SASEGT. The CDR3 is made up of 13 amino acids. In the source study's methods: Reference gene primer amplification in the assay estimated nucleated cell counts. Clones were sequenced by immunoSEQ multiplex PCR, and TCRdb holds only the in-frame ones, with some missing. V, J and clone size are taken as reported in that table, and D and trimming were inferred from the DNA itself. In the table there are around 60,000 clones, 84% of which are singletons.

The source is a man in his 60s with COVID-19, enrolled during active disease. Sample: peripheral blood. This sequence joins TRBV6-1 and TRBJ1-4; possibly TRBD1 for D (6 bases). The DNA of the CDR3 is TGTGCCAGCAGTGAAGACAGGGATGAAAAACTGTTTTTT. The encoded protein is CASSEDRDEKLFF.